One and the same sample provided the 7 T cell receptor beta chains below, sequenced in a study of CD8+ T cells in alopecia areata. This sample's treatment: oral pan-JAK inhibitor, 5-10 mg twice daily. Extracted from the samples, RNA was reverse transcribed into cDNA to serve as the sequencing template. The method was immunoSEQ multiplex PCR; TCRdb's version includes in-frame clones alone and lacks a portion of them. In the table there are 130,000 to 150,000 clones, approximately 80% of which are singletons. The material sequenced was CD8+ T cells sorted from blood, taken at week 4, from a patient treated with tofacitinib. These receptors all come from a human donor with alopecia areata.

This clone was counted once. V gene TRBV7-9 combines with J gene TRBJ2-7; weak D call: TRBD1 (6 bases). V was pared by 6 bases and J by 0 bases, with 18 bases between. The germline CDR1 and CDR2 sequences are SEHNR and FQNEAQ (reference sequence). The CDR3 is 16 residues long. The CDR3 DNA sequence: TGTGCCAGCAGTTACCCGACAGGACTCTTCTCCTACGAGCAGTACTTC. It specifies CASSYPTGLFSYEQYF.

This chain uses TRBV21-1 with TRBJ2-5. TRBV21-1 is a pseudogene. This CDR3 spans 15 amino acids. The CDR3 DNA reads as TGTGCCAGCAGCAGCCGGGACGCTTCTCAAGAGACCCAGTACTTC. This encodes CASSSRDASQETQYF.

CDR3 bases: TGTGCCAGCAGCCAAGAAGAGCGGGGGTACTCCTACGAGCAGTACTTC. As protein: CASSQEERGYSYEQYF. The J gene is TRBJ2-7, the V gene TRBV4-2; 8 bases agree with TRBD2. V shed 0 bases and J 0 bases; nucleotides not matched to a gene: 4. This CDR3 is 16 amino acids long. Per the germline V gene, CDR1 is LGHNA and CDR2 is YNFKEQ.

J is TRBJ2-7 and V is TRBV27; no firm D call. The V end lost 2 bases, the J end lost 6 bases, and 14 bases lay between the germline ends. The CDR3 has 14 amino acids. Germline CDR1 reads MNHEY; CDR2 reads SMNVEV (reference sequence). CDR3 sequence (DNA): TGTGCCAGCAGTTTAACCGGGCATCGAGGCGAGCAGTACTTC. Amino acids: CASSLTGHRGEQYF.

This clone was counted a few times. This chain uses TRBV7-8 with TRBJ2-1; tentative D call: TRBD1 (6 bases). Germline V CDR1 and CDR2: SGHVS, FQNEAQ. The CDR3 is made up of 17 amino acids. V lost 6 bases and J lost 1, with 19 bases in between. The CDR3 nucleotides read TGTGCCAGCAGTTTTGGGGCATTGGGGGCGTCCTACAATGAGCAGTTCTTC. As protein: CASSFGALGASYNEQFF.

The V and J genes are TRBV27 and TRBJ2-6; the D gene is possibly TRBD2 (5 bases). Germline values: CDR1 MNHEY, CDR2 SMNVEV (reference sequence). V was trimmed by 4 bases and J by 4 bases, leaving 5 bases between them. The CDR3 loop spans 13 amino acids. Written as DNA, the CDR3 is TGTGCCAGCAGTTCGGGGGGGGCCAACGTCCTGACTTTC. Its protein is CASSSGGANVLTF.

Concerning this clone: Relative to the germline gene, one junction end is altered; a read error may explain this. The rearrangement links TRBV7-7 to TRBJ2-1; D unclear. Per germline, CDR1 SSHAT and CDR2 FNYEAQ (reference sequence). The CDR3 spans 15 residues. CDR3 DNA sequence: TGTGCTAGCAGCGCCGAATTCGAGACAAACAATGAGCAGTTCTTC. It is translated as CASSAEFETNNEQFF.